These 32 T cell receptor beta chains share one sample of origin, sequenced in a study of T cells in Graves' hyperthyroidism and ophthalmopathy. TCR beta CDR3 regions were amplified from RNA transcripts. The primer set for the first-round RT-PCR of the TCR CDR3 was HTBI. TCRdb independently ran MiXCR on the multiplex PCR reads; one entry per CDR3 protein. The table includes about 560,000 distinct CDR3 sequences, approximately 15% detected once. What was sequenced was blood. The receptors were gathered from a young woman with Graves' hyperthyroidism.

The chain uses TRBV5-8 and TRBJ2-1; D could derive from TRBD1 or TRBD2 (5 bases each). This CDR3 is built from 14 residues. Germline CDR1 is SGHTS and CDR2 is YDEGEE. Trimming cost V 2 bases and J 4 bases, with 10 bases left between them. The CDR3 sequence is CASSFRGLYNEQFF. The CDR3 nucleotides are TGTGCCAGCAGCTTCCGGGGCCTATACAATGAGCAGTTCTTC.

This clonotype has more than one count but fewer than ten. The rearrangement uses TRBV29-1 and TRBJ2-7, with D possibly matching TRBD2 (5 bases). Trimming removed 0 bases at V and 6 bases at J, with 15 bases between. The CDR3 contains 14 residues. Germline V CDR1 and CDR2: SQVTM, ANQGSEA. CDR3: CSVEDPPPAGEQYF. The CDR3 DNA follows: TGCAGCGTTGAAGACCCACCCCCGGCGGGCGAGCAGTACTTC.

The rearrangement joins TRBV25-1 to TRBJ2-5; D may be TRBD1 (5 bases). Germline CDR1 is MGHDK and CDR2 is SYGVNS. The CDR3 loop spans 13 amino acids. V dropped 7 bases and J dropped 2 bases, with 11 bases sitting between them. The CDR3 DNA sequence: TGTGCCAGCAATCAGCCAGGGCAAGAGACCCAGTACTTC. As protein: CASNQPGQETQYF.

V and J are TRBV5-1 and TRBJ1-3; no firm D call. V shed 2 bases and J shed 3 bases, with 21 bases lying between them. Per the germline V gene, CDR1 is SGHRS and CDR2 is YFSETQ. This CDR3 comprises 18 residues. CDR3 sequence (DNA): TGCGCCAGCAGCTTAAGCCCTAGGACGGCTAACTTTGGAAACACCATATATTTT. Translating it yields CASSLSPRTANFGNTIYF.

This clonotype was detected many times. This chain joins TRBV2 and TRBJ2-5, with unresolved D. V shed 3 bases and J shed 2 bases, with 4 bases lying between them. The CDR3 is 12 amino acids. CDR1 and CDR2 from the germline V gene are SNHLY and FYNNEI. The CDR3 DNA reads TGTGCCAGCAGTGATCGTCAAGAGACCCAGTACTTC. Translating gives CASSDRQETQYF. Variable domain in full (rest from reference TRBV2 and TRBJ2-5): EPEVTQTPSHQVTQMGQEVILRCVPISNHLYFYWYRQILGQKVEFLVSFYNNEISEKSEIFDDQFSVERPDGSNFTLKIRSTKLEDSAMYFCASSDRQETQYFGPGTRLLVL.

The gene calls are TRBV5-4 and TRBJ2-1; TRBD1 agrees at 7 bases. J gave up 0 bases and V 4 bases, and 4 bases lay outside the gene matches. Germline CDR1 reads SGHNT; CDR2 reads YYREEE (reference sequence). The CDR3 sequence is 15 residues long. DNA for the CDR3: TGTGCCAGCAGCGAAAGACAGGGCTCCTACAATGAGCAGTTCTTC. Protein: CASSERQGSYNEQFF.

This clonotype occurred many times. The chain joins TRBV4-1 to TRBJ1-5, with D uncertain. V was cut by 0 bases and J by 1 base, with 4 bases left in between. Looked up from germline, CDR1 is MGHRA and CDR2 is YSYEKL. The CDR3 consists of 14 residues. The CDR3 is CASSQESSNQPQHF. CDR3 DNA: TGCGCCAGCAGCCAAGAATCCAGCAATCAGCCCCAGCATTTT.

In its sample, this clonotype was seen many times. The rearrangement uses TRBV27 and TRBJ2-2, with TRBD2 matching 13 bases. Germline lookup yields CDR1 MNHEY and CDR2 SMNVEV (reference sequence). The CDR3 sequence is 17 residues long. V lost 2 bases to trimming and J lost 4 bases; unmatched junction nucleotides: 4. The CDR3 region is CASSLRGLAGTTGELFF. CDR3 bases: TGTGCCAGCAGTTTACGGGGACTAGCGGGAACCACCGGGGAGCTGTTTTTT.

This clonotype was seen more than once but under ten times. The DNA of the CDR3 is TGCGCCAGTCGACTAGCGCTTAGCTCCTACAATGAGCAGTTCTTC. It is translated as CASRLALSSYNEQFF. V gene TRBV5-1 combines with J gene TRBJ2-1; 8 bases fit TRBD2. Germline V gene sequence: CDR1 SGHRS, CDR2 YFSETQ. V lost 8 bases and J lost 0; bases outside the gene matches: 7. This CDR3 region has 15 residues.

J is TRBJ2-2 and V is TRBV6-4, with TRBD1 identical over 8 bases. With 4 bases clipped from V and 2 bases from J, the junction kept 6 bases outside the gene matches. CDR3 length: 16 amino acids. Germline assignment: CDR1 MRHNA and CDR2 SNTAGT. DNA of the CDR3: TGTGCCAGCAGTGCGCAGGGGGCGGCTAACACCGGGGAGCTGTTTTTT. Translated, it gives CASSAQGAANTGELFF.

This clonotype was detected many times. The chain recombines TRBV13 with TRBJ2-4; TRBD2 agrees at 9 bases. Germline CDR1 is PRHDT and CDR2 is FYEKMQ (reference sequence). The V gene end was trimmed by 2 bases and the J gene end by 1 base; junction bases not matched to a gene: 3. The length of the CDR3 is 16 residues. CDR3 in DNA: TGTGCCAGCAGCTTAATGAGCGGGAGGGCCAAAAACATTCAGTACTTC. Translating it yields CASSLMSGRAKNIQYF.

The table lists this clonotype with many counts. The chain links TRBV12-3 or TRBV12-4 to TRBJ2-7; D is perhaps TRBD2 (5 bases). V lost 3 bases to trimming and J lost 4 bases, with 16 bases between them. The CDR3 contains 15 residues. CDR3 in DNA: TGTGCCAGCAGTTTTGGTGTGGGAGTTGGTTACGAGCAGTACTTC. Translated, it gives CASSFGVGVGYEQYF.

This CDR3 reads CASSLTRGGDTQYF. CDR3 nucleotide sequence: TGTGCCAGCAGCTTGACTCGCGGGGGAGATACGCAGTATTTT. This sequence joins TRBV7-9 and TRBJ2-3, with TRBD2 identical over 7 bases. V gave up 3 bases and J gave up 5 bases; unmatched junction bases: 5. The germline CDR1 and CDR2 sequences are SEHNR and FQNEAQ (reference sequence). The CDR3 is 14 amino acids.

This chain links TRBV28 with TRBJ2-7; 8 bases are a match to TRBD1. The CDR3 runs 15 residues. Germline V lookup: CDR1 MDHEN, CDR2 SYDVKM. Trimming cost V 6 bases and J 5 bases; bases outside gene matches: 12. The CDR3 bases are TGTGCCAGCAGGCCCCTGGACAGGGCGCCCCACGAGCAGTACTTC. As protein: CASRPLDRAPHEQYF.

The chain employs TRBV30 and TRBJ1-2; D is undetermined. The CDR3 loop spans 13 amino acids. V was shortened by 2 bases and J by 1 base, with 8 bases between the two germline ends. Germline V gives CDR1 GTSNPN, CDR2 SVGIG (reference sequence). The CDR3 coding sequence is TGTGCCTGGAGTCCATCCGGTAACTATGGCTACACCTTC. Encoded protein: CAWSPSGNYGYTF.

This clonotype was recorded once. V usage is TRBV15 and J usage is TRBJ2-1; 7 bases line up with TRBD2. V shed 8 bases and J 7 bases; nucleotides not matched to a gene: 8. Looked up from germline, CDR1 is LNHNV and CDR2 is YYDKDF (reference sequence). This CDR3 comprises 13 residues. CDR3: CATANGRRNEQFF. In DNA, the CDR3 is TGTGCCACCGCTAACGGGAGGCGTAATGAGCAGTTCTTC.

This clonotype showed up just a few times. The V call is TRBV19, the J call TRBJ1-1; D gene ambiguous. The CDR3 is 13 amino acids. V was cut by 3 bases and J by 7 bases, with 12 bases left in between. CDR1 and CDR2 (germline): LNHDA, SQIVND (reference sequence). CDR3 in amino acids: CASSMGAKIEAFF. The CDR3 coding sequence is TGTGCCAGTAGTATGGGTGCAAAGATTGAAGCTTTCTTT.

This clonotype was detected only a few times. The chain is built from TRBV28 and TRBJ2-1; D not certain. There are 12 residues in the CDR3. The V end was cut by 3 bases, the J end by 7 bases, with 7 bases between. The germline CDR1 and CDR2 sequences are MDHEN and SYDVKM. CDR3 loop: CASSFSQNEQFF. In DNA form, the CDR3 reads TGTGCCAGCAGTTTTTCCCAGAATGAGCAGTTCTTC.

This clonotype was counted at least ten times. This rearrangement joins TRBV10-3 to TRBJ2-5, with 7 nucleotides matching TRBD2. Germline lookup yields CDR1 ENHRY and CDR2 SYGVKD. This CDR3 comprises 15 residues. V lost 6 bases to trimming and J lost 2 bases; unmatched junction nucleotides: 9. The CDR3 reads CAISLRTSPQETQYF. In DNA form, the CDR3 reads TGTGCCATCAGCCTAAGGACTAGTCCTCAAGAGACCCAGTACTTC.

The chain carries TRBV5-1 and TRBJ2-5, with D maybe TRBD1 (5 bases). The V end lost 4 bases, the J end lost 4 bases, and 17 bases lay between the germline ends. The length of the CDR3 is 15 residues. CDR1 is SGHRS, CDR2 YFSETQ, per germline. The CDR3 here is CASSRAQGSLETQYF. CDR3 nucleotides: TGCGCCAGCAGCCGGGCGCAGGGCTCCTTAGAGACCCAGTACTTC.

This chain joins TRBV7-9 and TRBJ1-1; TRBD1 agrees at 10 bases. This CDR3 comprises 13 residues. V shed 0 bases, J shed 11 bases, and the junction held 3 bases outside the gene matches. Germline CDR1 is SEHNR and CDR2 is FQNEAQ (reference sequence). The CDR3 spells CASSLASDRGAFF. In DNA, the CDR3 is TGTGCCAGCAGCTTAGCATCGGACAGGGGGGCTTTCTTT.

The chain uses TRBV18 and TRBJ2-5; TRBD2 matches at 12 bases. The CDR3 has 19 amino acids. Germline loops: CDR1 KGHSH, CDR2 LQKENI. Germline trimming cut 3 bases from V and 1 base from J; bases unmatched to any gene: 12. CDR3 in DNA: TGTGCCAGCTCACCCACTAAATTTCGACTAGCGGGAGTCCAAGAGACCCAGTACTTC. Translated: CASSPTKFRLAGVQETQYF.

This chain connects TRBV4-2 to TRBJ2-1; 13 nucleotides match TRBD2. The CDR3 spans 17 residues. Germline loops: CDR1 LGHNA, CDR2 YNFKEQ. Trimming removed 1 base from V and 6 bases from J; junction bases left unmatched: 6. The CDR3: CASSQVGGLAGANEQFF. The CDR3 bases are TGTGCCAGCAGCCAAGTGGGAGGACTAGCGGGAGCCAATGAGCAGTTCTTC.

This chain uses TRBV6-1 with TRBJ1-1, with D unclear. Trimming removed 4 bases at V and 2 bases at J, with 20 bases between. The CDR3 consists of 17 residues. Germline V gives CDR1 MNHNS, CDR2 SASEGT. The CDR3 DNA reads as TGTGCCAGCAGTGTCCTGGAGATGGGCGACGGAAACACTGAAGCTTTCTTT. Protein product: CASSVLEMGDGNTEAFF.

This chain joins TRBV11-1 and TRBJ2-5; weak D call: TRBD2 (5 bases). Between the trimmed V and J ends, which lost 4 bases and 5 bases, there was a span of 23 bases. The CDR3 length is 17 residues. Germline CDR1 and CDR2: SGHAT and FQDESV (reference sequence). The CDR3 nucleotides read TGTGCCAGCAGCTCCGAAAAAGGACTTTATTTACGGGAGACCCAGTACTTC. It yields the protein CASSSEKGLYLRETQYF.

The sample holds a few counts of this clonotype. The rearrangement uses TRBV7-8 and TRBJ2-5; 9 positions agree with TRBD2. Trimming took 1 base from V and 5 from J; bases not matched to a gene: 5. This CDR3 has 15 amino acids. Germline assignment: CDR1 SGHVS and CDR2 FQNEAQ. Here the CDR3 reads CASSLVREGMETQYF. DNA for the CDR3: TGTGCCAGCAGCTTAGTGCGGGAGGGCATGGAGACCCAGTACTTC.

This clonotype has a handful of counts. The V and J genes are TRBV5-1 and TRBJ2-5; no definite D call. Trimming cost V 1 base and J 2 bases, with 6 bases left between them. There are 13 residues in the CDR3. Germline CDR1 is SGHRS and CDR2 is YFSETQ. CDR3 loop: CASSLTEQETQYF. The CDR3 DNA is TGCGCCAGCAGCTTGACAGAGCAAGAGACCCAGTACTTC.

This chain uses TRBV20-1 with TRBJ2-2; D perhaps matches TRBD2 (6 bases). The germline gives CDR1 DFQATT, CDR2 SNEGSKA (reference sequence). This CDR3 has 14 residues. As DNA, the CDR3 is TGCAGCGGCTTCCGCGGGACGAACACCGGGGAGCTGTTTTTT. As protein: CSGFRGTNTGELFF.

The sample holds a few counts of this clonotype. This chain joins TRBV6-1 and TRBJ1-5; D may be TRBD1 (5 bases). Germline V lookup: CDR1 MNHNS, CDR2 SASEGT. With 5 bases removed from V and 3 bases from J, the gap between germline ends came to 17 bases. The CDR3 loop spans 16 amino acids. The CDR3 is CASSPWGVGSNQPQHF. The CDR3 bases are TGTGCCAGCAGTCCCTGGGGGGTGGGATCCAATCAGCCCCAGCATTTT.

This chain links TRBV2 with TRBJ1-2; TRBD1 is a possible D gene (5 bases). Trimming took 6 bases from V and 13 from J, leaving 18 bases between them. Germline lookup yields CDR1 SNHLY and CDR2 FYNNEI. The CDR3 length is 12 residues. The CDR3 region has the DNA TGTGCCAGCAGGGCCCGGGACCCTTTCCCCACCTTC. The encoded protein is CASRARDPFPTF. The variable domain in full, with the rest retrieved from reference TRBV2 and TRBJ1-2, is EPEVTQTPSHQVTQMGQEVILRCVPISNHLYFYWYRQILGQKVEFLVSFYNNEISEKSEIFDDQFSVERPDGSNFTLKIRSTKLEDSAMYFCASRARDPFPTFGSGTRLTVV.

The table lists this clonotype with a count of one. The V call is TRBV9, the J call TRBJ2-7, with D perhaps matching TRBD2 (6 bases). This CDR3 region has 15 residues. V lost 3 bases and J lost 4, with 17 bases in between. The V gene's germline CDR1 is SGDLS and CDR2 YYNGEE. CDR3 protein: CASSGGDWGIYEQYF. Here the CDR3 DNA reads TGTGCCAGCAGCGGAGGGGACTGGGGGATTTACGAGCAGTACTTC.

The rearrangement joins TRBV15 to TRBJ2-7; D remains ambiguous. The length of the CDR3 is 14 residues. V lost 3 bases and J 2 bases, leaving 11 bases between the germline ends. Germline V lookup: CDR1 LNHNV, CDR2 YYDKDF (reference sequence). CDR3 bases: TGTGCCACCAGCAGGGCGACTTGGCCCTACGAGCAGTACTTC. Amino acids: CATSRATWPYEQYF.